The 25 T cell receptor beta chains given below trace back to one sample, sequenced in a study of shared clonotypes between healthy human individuals. The naive CD8 subset, CD45RO-negative cells positively selected for CCR7, excluded terminally differentiated effector memory CD45RA+ cells. The protocol was immunoSEQ multiplex PCR, while the TCRdb copy is restricted to in-frame clones and leaves out a portion. The sample records about 2,200,000 clones, roughly 91% being singletons. Sequenced material: naive CD8+ T cells from PBMCs. The receptors were gathered from a man aged 18 to 29 in good health. Some clones in this sample may be carry-over from other donors' samples.

This chain uses TRBV15 with TRBJ2-7; 12 bases match TRBD2. This CDR3 is built from 17 residues. Germline V gene data show CDR1 as LNHNV and CDR2 as YYDKDF (reference sequence). V trimming: 3 bases; J trimming: 5 bases; junction bases outside the gene matches: 11. The CDR3 here is CATSRKQLTSGSHEQYF. The CDR3, as DNA: TGTGCCACCAGCAGGAAACAATTGACTAGCGGGAGCCACGAGCAGTACTTC.

The V gene is TRBV19, the J gene TRBJ2-3, with no clear D. The CDR3 runs to 12 residues. V was pared by 8 bases and J by 5 bases, with 11 bases between. Germline CDR1 and CDR2: LNHDA and SQIVND (reference sequence). The CDR3 protein is CASARTRDTQYF. Here the CDR3 DNA reads TGTGCCAGTGCCCGGACGAGAGATACGCAGTATTTT.

The chain couples TRBV7-9 to TRBJ2-6; TRBD1 matches at 8 bases. Germline assignment: CDR1 SEHNR and CDR2 FQNEAQ (reference sequence). The CDR3 spans 18 residues. V trimming: 7 bases; J trimming: 0 bases; junction bases outside the gene matches: 11. CDR3 nucleotide sequence: TGTGCCAGCACCAAACCGGGACAGGACTTCTCTGGGGCCAACGTCCTGACTTTC. Its protein is CASTKPGQDFSGANVLTF.

The gene calls are TRBV13 and TRBJ2-7; the match to TRBD1 covers 9 bases. This CDR3 is 15 amino acids long. Germline V CDR1 and CDR2: PRHDT, FYEKMQ (reference sequence). The trim removed 1 base at V and 3 bases at J, leaving 4 bases unmatched. The CDR3 loop reads CASSLVGQGDYEQYF. The CDR3 DNA reads as TGTGCCAGCAGCTTAGTGGGACAGGGTGACTACGAGCAGTACTTC. Supplemented by reference TRBV13 and TRBJ2-7, the full variable domain reads AAGVIQSPRHLIKEKRETATLKCYPIPRHDTVYWYQQGPGQDPQFLISFYEKMQSDKGSIPDRFSAQQFSDYHSELNMSSLELGDSALYFCASSLVGQGDYEQYFGPGTRLTVT.

The gene calls are TRBV27 and TRBJ2-4, with a tentative D call TRBD2 (6 bases). This CDR3 comprises 15 residues. Germline V gene lookup returns CDR1 MNHEY and CDR2 SMNVEV (reference sequence). V was trimmed by 2 bases and J by 3 bases, leaving 11 bases between them. The CDR3 sequence: CASSLRGGSKNIQYF. CDR3 in DNA: TGTGCCAGCAGTTTAAGGGGAGGTAGCAAAAACATTCAGTACTTC.

The J gene is TRBJ1-1, the V gene TRBV7-9; 7 bases align to TRBD1. This CDR3 contains 16 residues. CDR1 and CDR2 (germline): SEHNR, FQNEAQ (reference sequence). With 4 bases clipped from V and 0 bases from J, the junction kept 8 bases outside the gene matches. CDR3 protein: CASSSTTGTMNTEAFF. CDR3 nucleotides: TGTGCCAGCAGCTCAACGACAGGGACCATGAACACTGAAGCTTTCTTT.

The chain has TRBV11-2 and TRBJ2-7; 9 nucleotides align to TRBD1. From germline, CDR1 is SGHAT and CDR2 FQNNGV. The CDR3 runs 13 residues. V dropped 6 bases and J dropped 5; count of bases not matched to a gene: 5. This CDR3 reads CASSLDRGHEQYF. DNA of the CDR3: TGTGCCAGCAGTCTGGACAGGGGCCACGAGCAGTACTTC.

The chain combines TRBV7-9 with TRBJ2-1; 7 nucleotides agree with TRBD2. Germline lookup yields CDR1 SEHNR and CDR2 FQNEAQ (reference sequence). V gave up 6 bases and J gave up 0 bases; unmatched junction bases: 8. The CDR3 consists of 16 residues. The CDR3 DNA reads TGTGCCAGCAGTACGCCGGGAGGACCCTCCTACAATGAGCAGTTCTTC. Amino acids: CASSTPGGPSYNEQFF.

CDR3 residues: CATSTAGNIDYEQYF. CDR3 DNA: TGTGCCACCAGCACCGCGGGAAATATTGACTACGAGCAGTACTTC. The chain uses TRBV15 and TRBJ2-7, with D possibly being TRBD2 (6 bases). Per germline, CDR1 LNHNV and CDR2 YYDKDF (reference sequence). Trimming shortened V by 4 bases and J by 3 bases, and 16 bases separated the two germline ends. The CDR3 extends over 15 amino acids. Looking up the rest from reference TRBV15 and TRBJ2-7 gives the full variable domain: DAMVIQNPRYQVTQFGKPVTLSCSQTLNHNVMYWYQQKSSQAPKLLFHYYDKDFNNEADTPDNFQSRRPNTSFCFLDIRSPGLGDTAMYLCATSTAGNIDYEQYFGPGTRLTVT.

The J gene is TRBJ2-7, the V gene TRBV19, with D possibly TRBD1 on 7 matching bases. The CDR3 runs to 15 residues. With 5 bases removed from V and 6 bases from J, the gap between germline ends came to 20 bases. CDR1 is LNHDA, CDR2 SQIVND, per germline (reference sequence). CDR3: CASSPHQRQGGEQYF. The CDR3 coding sequence is TGTGCCAGTAGTCCACATCAACGACAGGGAGGCGAGCAGTACTTC.

The gene calls are TRBV7-3 and TRBJ2-7; either TRBD1 or TRBD2 may supply D (5 bases each). Germline assignment: CDR1 SGHTA and CDR2 FQGTGA. The CDR3 is made up of 13 amino acids. V was trimmed by 4 bases and J by 6 bases, leaving 13 bases between them. CDR3: CASSSGSGSEQYF. The DNA of the CDR3 is TGTGCCAGCAGCTCAGGGTCGGGGAGCGAGCAGTACTTC.

This clone appeared a single time. CDR3 DNA: TGTGCCAGCAGCTTAGGACTAGCGGCCTACGAGCAGTACTTC. Its translation: CASSLGLAAYEQYF. This rearrangement joins TRBV7-2 to TRBJ2-7; 9 bases align to TRBD2. V shed 1 base, J shed 2 bases, and the junction held 0 bases outside the gene matches. CDR3 size: 14 residues. Germline loops: CDR1 SGHTA, CDR2 FQGNSA.

In nucleotides, the CDR3 is TGTGCCAGCAGCTTATCCCCCAGGACAGGGGTGTATGGCTACACCTTC. The encoded protein is CASSLSPRTGVYGYTF. The rearrangement links TRBV7-8 to TRBJ1-2; 9 positions match TRBD1. The CDR3 length is 16 residues. In germline, CDR1 is SGHVS, CDR2 FQNEAQ. Trimming removed 2 bases from V and 5 bases from J; junction bases left unmatched: 9.

The CDR3 bases are TGTGCCAGCAGCGGGACTAGCGGGAGGAGAGATACGCAGTATTTT. Protein product: CASSGTSGRRDTQYF. This rearrangement joins TRBV5-4 to TRBJ2-3, with 15 bases lining up with TRBD2. Germline assignment: CDR1 SGHNT and CDR2 YYREEE (reference sequence). V lost 4 bases, J lost 5 bases, and 2 bases stayed unmatched. CDR3 length: 15 amino acids.

The rearrangement links TRBV19 to TRBJ2-2, with D possibly matching TRBD2 (5 bases). Germline assignment: CDR1 LNHDA and CDR2 SQIVND (reference sequence). Trimming cost V 0 bases and J 1 base, with 12 bases left between them. This CDR3 is 17 amino acids long. Here the CDR3 reads CASSIDLEVGNTGELFF. In DNA form, the CDR3 reads TGTGCCAGTAGTATAGATTTGGAGGTCGGGAACACCGGGGAGCTGTTTTTT. The entire variable domain, with the rest obtained from reference TRBV19 and TRBJ2-2, is as follows: DGGITQSPKYLFRKEGQNVTLSCEQNLNHDAMYWYRQDPGQGLRLIYYSQIVNDFQKGDIAEGYSVSREKKESFPLTVTSAQKNPTAFYLCASSIDLEVGNTGELFFGEGSRLTVL.

This chain links TRBV15 with TRBJ2-3, with 8 bases matching TRBD1. The CDR3 contains 16 residues. The junction had 4 bases not matched to a gene; V was cut back by 1 base and J by 1 base. CDR1 is LNHNV and CDR2 is YYDKDF in the germline V gene (reference sequence). CDR3: CATSRVKQGGTDTQYF. Here the CDR3 DNA reads TGTGCCACCAGCAGAGTTAAACAGGGGGGCACAGATACGCAGTATTTT.

The chain links TRBV27 to TRBJ1-1, with D unclear. V was trimmed by 5 bases and J by 3 bases, leaving 10 bases between them. Per the germline V gene, CDR1 is MNHEY and CDR2 is SMNVEV (reference sequence). The length of the CDR3 is 13 residues. Written as DNA, the CDR3 is TGTGCCAGCAGTCAGGTCCTTGACACTGAAGCTTTCTTT. It encodes CASSQVLDTEAFF.

The genes are TRBV9 and TRBJ1-1, with 7 bases fitting TRBD1. CDR1 SGDLS and CDR2 YYNGEE come from the germline V gene. The V and J ends lost 1 base and 4 bases, in that order; junction bases with no gene match: 7. The CDR3 is made up of 15 amino acids. The CDR3 DNA reads as TGTGCCAGCAGCGTAAATACAGGGGTGTCCACTGAAGCTTTCTTT. Translation gives CASSVNTGVSTEAFF.

In its sample, this clone was seen a few times. The rearrangement joins TRBV27 to TRBJ1-2, with D perhaps TRBD1 (5 bases). CDR1 and CDR2 (germline): MNHEY, SMNVEV (reference sequence). Trimming cost V 11 bases and J 6 bases, with 13 bases left between them. CDR3 length: 11 residues. Here the CDR3 reads CAASQGDGYTF. The CDR3 DNA sequence: TGTGCCGCAAGTCAGGGTGATGGCTACACCTTC.

The V call is TRBV5-1, the J call TRBJ1-2, with D tentatively TRBD1 (5 bases). V dropped 1 base and J dropped 3 bases, with 25 bases sitting between them. The germline V gene has CDR1 SGHRS and CDR2 YFSETQ. The CDR3 runs 19 residues. The CDR3 sequence: CASSLPRRVGLRTYYGYTF. Here the CDR3 DNA reads TGCGCCAGCAGCTTGCCCCGTCGTGTGGGGCTTAGAACCTACTATGGCTACACCTTC.

This clone was counted once. The chain has TRBV27 and TRBJ2-2; TRBD2 might be the D (8 bases). With 10 bases removed from V and 2 bases from J, the gap between germline ends came to 20 bases. The CDR3 has 16 amino acids. Germline V gene data show CDR1 as MNHEY and CDR2 as SMNVEV (reference sequence). This chain's CDR3 is CATAGGDRVNTGELFF. The CDR3, as DNA: TGTGCCACCGCGGGGGGTGACAGGGTTAACACCGGGGAGCTGTTTTTT.

In this sample, this clone turned up once. This chain joins TRBV27 and TRBJ2-1; TRBD2 agrees at 7 bases. The germline V gene has CDR1 MNHEY and CDR2 SMNVEV (reference sequence). This CDR3 region has 16 residues. Trimming removed 6 bases from V and 2 bases from J; junction bases left unmatched: 10. The CDR3 spells CASRPSSGYPYNEQFF. CDR3 coding DNA: TGTGCCAGCAGACCTTCTAGCGGTTATCCCTACAATGAGCAGTTCTTC.

This chain connects TRBV6-6 to TRBJ2-3; no clear D gene. This CDR3 contains 13 residues. Germline CDR1 and CDR2: MNHNY and SVGAGI (reference sequence). V lost 2 bases to trimming and J lost 4 bases, with 7 bases between them. CDR3 region: CASSYVSSDTQYF. CDR3 coding DNA: TGTGCCAGCAGTTACGTCTCCTCAGATACGCAGTATTTT.

The chain couples TRBV25-1 to TRBJ1-3; 8 bases are shared with TRBD1. The CDR3 runs 14 residues. The V gene end was trimmed by 4 bases and the J gene end by 4 bases; junction bases not matched to a gene: 3. Germline V gene lookup returns CDR1 MGHDK and CDR2 SYGVNS. The CDR3: CASSAGTGGNTIYF. CDR3 DNA sequence: TGTGCCAGCAGTGCCGGGACAGGAGGAAACACCATATATTTT.

The gene calls are TRBV7-9 and TRBJ2-6; 9 nucleotides line up with TRBD1. There are 17 residues in the CDR3. The V and J ends lost 4 bases and 0 bases, in that order; junction bases with no gene match: 4. Germline V gene data show CDR1 as SEHNR and CDR2 as FQNEAQ (reference sequence). The DNA for the CDR3 is TGTGCCAGCAGCTACCGGGACAGGGACTCTGGGGCCAACGTCCTGACTTTC. Translating gives CASSYRDRDSGANVLTF.